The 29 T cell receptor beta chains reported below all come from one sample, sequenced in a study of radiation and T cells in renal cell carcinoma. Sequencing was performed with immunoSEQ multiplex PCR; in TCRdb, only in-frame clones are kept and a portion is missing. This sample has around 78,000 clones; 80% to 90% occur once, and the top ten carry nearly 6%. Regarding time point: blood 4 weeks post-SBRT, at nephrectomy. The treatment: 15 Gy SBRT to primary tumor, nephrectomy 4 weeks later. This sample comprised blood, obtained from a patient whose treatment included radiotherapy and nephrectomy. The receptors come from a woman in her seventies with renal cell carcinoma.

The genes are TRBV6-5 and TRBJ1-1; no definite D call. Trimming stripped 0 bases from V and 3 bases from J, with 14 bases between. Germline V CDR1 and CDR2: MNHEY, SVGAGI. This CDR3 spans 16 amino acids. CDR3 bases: TGTGCCAGCAGTTACTCGAGATTCTCGGGGTACACTGAAGCTTTCTTT. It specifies CASSYSRFSGYTEAFF.

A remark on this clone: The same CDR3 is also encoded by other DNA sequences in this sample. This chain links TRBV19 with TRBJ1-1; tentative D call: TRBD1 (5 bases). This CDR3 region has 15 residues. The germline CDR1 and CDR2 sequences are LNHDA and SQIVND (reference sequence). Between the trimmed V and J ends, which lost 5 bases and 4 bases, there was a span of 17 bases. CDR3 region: CASSPSRVSLTEAFF. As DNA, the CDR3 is TGTGCCAGTAGTCCCAGCAGGGTTTCTCTCACTGAAGCTTTCTTT.

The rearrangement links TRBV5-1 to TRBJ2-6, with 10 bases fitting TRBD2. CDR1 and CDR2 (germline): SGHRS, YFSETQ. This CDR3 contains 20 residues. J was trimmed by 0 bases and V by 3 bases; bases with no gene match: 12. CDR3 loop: CASSSFDLAGAPSGANVLTF. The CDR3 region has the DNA TGCGCCAGCAGCTCTTTCGACCTAGCGGGGGCCCCCTCTGGGGCCAACGTCCTGACTTTC.

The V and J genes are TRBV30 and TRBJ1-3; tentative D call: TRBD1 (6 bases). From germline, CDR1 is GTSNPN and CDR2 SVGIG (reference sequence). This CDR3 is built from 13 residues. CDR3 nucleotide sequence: TGTGCTTCCTCACCAGGGGCTGGAAACACCATATATTTT. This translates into CASSPGAGNTIYF.

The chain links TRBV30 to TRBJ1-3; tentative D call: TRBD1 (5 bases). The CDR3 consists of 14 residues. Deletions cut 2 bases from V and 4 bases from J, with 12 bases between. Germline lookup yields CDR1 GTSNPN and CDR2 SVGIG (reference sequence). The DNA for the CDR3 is TGTGCCTGGAGTCCGGGGGGTCGAGGAAACACCATATATTTT. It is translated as CAWSPGGRGNTIYF.

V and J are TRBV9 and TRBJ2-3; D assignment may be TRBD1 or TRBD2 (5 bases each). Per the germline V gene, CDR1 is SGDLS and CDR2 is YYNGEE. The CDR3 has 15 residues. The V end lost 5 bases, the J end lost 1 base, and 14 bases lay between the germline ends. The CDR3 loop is CASRAPGPGTDTQYF. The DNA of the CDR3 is TGTGCCAGCAGGGCCCCGGGGCCTGGCACAGATACGCAGTATTTT.

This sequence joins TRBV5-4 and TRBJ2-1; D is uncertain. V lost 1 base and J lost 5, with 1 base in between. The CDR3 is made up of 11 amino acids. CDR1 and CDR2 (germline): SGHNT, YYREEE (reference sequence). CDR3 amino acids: CASSLNNEQFF. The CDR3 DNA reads TGTGCCAGCAGCTTGAACAATGAGCAGTTCTTC.

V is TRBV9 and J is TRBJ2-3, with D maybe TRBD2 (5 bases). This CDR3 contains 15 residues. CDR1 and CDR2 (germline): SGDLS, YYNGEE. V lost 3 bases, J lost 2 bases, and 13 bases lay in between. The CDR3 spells CASSGTADPTDTQYF. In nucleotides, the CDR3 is TGTGCCAGCAGCGGTACAGCGGACCCCACAGATACGCAGTATTTT.

The chain's CDR3 is CASSLVVGGDYEQYF. In DNA, the CDR3 is TGCGCCAGCAGCTTGGTTGTGGGGGGTGACTACGAGCAGTACTTC. The chain recombines TRBV5-1 with TRBJ2-7; D may be TRBD2 (6 bases). CDR3 length: 15 residues. The V gene's germline CDR1 is SGHRS and CDR2 YFSETQ. V lost 0 bases, J lost 3 bases, and 13 bases lay in between.

CDR3 coding DNA: TGTGCCAGCAGCCCACAAACAGAGCTAAACACTGAAGCTTTCTTT. Translation: CASSPQTELNTEAFF. This chain connects TRBV9 to TRBJ1-1; unclear D gene. The CDR3 sequence is 15 residues long. Per germline, CDR1 SGDLS and CDR2 YYNGEE. V was pared by 4 bases and J by 2 bases, with 15 bases between.

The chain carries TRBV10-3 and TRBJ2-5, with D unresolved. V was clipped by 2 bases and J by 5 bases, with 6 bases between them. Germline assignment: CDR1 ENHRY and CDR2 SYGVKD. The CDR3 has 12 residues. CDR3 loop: CAISETRETQYF. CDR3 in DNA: TGTGCCATCAGTGAGACGAGGGAGACCCAGTACTTC.

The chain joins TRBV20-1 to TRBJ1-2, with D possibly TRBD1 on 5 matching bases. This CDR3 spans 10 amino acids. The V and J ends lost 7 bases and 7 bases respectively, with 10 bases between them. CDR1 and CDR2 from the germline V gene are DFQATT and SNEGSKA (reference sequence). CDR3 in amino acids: CSERGTGYTF. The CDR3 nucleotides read TGCAGTGAGAGGGGAACTGGCTACACCTTC.

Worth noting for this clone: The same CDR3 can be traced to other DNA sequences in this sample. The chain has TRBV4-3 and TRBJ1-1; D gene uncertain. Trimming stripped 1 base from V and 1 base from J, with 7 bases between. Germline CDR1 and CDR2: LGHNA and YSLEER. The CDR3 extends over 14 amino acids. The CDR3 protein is CASSQVAGNTEAFF. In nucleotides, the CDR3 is TGCGCCAGCAGCCAAGTGGCGGGGAACACTGAAGCTTTCTTT.

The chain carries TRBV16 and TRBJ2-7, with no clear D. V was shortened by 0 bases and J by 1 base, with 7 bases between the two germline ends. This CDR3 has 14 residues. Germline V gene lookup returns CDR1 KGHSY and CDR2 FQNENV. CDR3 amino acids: CASSQSTASYEQYF. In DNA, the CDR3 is TGTGCCAGCAGCCAATCCACCGCATCCTACGAGCAGTACTTC.

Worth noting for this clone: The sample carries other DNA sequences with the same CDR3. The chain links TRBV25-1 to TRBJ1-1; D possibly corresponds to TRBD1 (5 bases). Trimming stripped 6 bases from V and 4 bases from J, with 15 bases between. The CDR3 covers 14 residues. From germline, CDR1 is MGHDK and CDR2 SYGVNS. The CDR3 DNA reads TGTGCCAGCAGCGAGCAGGGAGGGATCACTGAAGCTTTCTTT. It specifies CASSEQGGITEAFF. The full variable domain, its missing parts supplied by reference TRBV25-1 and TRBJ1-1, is EADIYQTPRYLVIGTGKKITLECSQTMGHDKMYWYQQDPGMELHLIHYSYGVNSTEKGDLSSESTVSRIRTEHFPLTLESARPSHTSQYLCASSEQGGITEAFFGQGTRLTVV.

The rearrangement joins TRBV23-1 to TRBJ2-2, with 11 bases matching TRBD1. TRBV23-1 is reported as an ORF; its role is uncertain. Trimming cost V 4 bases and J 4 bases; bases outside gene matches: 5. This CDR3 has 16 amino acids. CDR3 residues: CASSLSGQGATGELFF. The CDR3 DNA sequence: TGCGCCAGCAGTCTAAGCGGACAGGGGGCCACCGGGGAGCTGTTTTTT.

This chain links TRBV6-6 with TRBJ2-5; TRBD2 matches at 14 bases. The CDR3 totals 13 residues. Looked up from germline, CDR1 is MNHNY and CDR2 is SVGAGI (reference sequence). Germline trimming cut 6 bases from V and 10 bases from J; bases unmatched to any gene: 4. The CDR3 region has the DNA TGTGCCAGCAGCAAGACTAGCGGGGGGGGCCAGTACTTC. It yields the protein CASSKTSGGGQYF.

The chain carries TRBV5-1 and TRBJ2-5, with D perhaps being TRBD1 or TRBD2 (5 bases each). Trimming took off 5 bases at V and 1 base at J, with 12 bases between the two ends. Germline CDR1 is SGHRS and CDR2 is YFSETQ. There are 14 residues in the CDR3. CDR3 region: CASRLDTGQETQYF. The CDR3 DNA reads TGCGCCAGCAGACTAGACACAGGCCAAGAGACCCAGTACTTC.

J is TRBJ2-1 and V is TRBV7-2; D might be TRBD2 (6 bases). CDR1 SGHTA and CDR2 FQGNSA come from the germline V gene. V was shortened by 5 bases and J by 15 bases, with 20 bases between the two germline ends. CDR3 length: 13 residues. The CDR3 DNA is TGTGCCAGCAGCCAGACCCGGGATAGCGGAGGGTTCTTC. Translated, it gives CASSQTRDSGGFF.

CDR3 residues: CAWSEIGQPQPQHF. The DNA of the CDR3 is TGTGCCTGGAGTGAAATCGGTCAACCTCAGCCCCAGCATTTT. J is TRBJ1-5 and V is TRBV30; D remains ambiguous. This CDR3 region has 14 residues. Looked up from germline, CDR1 is GTSNPN and CDR2 is SVGIG (reference sequence). Trimming shortened V by 1 base and J by 6 bases, and 13 bases separated the two germline ends.

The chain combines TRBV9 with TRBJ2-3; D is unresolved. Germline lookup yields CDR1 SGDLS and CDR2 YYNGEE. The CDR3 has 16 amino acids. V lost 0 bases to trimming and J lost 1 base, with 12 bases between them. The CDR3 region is CASSVEPTRGTDTQYF. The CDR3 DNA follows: TGTGCCAGCAGCGTAGAGCCCACTCGAGGCACAGATACGCAGTATTTT.

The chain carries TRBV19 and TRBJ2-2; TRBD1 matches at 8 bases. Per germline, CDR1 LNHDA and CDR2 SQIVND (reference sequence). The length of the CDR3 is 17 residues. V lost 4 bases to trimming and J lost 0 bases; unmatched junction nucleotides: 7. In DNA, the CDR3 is TGTGCCAGTAGTAAAGGACAGGGCCCCCCGAACACCGGGGAGCTGTTTTTT. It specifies CASSKGQGPPNTGELFF.

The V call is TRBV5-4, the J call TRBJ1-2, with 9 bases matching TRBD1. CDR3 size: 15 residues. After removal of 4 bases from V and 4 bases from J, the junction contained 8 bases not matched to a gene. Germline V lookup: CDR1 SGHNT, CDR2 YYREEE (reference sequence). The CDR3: CASSPGTGKGYGYTF. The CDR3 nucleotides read TGTGCCAGCAGCCCCGGGACAGGGAAAGGCTATGGCTACACCTTC.

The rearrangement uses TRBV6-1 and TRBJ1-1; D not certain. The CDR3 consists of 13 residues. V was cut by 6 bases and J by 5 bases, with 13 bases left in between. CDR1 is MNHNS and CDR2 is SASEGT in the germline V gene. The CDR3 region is CASRKGSGTEAFF. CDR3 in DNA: TGTGCCAGCAGAAAGGGTAGCGGTACTGAAGCTTTCTTT.

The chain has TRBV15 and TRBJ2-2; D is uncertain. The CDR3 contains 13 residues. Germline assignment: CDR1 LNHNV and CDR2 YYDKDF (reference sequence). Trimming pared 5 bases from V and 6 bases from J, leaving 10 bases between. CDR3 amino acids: CATSPSWSGELFF. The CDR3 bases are TGTGCCACCAGCCCTTCATGGTCCGGGGAGCTGTTTTTT.

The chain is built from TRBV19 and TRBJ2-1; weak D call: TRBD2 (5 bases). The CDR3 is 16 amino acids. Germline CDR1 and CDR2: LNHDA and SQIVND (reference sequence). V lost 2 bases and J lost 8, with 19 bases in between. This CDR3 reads CASSIKAPLEVDEQFF. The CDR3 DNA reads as TGTGCCAGTAGTATAAAAGCACCCCTGGAGGTGGATGAGCAGTTCTTC.

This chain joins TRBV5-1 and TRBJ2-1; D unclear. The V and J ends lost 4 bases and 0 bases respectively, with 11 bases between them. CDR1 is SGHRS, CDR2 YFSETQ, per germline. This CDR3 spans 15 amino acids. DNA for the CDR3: TGCGCCAGCAGCGGGGTGGCTGGCTCCTACAATGAGCAGTTCTTC. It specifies CASSGVAGSYNEQFF.

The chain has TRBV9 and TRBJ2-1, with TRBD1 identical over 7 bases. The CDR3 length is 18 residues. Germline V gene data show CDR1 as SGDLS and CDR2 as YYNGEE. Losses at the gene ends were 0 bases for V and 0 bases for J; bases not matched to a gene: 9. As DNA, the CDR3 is TGTGCCAGCAGCGTAGAGGGACAGCCCTTATTCTCCTACAATGAGCAGTTCTTC. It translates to CASSVEGQPLFSYNEQFF.

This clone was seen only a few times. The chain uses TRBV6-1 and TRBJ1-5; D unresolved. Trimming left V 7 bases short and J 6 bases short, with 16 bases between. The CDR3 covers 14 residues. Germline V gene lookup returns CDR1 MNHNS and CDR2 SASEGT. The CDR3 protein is CASKPETGGQPQHF. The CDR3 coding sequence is TGTGCCAGCAAGCCGGAAACGGGCGGTCAGCCCCAGCATTTT.